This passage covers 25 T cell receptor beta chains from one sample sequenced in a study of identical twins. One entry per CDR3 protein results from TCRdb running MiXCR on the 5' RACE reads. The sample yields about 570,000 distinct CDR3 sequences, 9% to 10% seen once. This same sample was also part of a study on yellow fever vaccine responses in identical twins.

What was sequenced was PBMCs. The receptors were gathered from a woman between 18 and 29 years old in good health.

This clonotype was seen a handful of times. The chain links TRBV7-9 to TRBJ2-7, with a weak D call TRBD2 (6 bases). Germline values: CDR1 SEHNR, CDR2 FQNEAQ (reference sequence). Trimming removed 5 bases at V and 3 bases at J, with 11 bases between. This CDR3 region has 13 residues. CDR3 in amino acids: CASSNRDFYEQYF. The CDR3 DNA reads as TGTGCCAGCAGCAACCGGGACTTCTACGAGCAGTACTTC.

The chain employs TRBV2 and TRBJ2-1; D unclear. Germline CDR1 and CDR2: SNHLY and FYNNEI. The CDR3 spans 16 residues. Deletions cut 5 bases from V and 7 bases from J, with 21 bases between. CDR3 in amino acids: CASSSRSGPPGNEQFF. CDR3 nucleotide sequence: TGTGCCAGCAGTTCCAGGTCCGGGCCCCCTGGGAATGAGCAGTTCTTC.

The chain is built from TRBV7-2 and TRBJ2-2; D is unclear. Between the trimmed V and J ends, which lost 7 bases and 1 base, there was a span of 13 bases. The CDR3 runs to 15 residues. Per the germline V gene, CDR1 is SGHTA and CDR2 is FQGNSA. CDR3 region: CASTRLGKNTGELFF. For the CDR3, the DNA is TGTGCCAGCACCCGTCTTGGCAAGAACACCGGGGAGCTGTTTTTT.

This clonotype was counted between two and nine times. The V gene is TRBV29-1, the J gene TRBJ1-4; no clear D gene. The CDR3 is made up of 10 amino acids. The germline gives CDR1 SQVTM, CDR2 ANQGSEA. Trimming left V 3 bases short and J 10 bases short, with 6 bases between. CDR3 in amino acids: CSVDSGKLFF. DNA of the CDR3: TGCAGCGTTGACAGTGGAAAACTGTTTTTT. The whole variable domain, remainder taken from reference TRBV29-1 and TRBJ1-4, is SAVISQKPSRDICQRGTSLTIQCQVDSQVTMMFWYRQQPGQSLTLIATANQGSEATYESGFVIDKFPISRPNLTFSTLTVSNMSPEDSSIYLCSVDSGKLFFGSGTQLSVL.

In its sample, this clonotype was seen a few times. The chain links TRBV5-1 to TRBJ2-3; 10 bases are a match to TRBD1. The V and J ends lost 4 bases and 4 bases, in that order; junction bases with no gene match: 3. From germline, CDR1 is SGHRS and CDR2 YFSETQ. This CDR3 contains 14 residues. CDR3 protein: CASSTGTGADTQYF. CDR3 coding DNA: TGCGCCAGCAGCACCGGGACAGGGGCAGATACGCAGTATTTT.

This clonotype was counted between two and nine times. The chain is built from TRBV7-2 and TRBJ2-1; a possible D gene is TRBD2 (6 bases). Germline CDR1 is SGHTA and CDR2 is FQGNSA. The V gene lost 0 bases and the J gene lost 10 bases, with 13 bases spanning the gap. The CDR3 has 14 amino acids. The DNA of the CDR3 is TGTGCCAGCAGCTTAGCTAATAGCGGTTGGGAGCAGTTCTTC. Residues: CASSLANSGWEQFF.

CDR3 bases: TGCAGCGGACATTCTCCCAGGGGCTTCGCAGATACGCAGTATTTT. As protein: CSGHSPRGFADTQYF. This chain links TRBV29-1 with TRBJ2-3; a weak D match, TRBD1 (6 bases). Trimming cost V 7 bases and J 4 bases, with 21 bases left between them. Per germline, CDR1 SQVTM and CDR2 ANQGSEA. The CDR3 extends over 15 amino acids.

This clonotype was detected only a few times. The CDR3 nucleotides are TGTGCCAGCTTTCCGACAGGATCGACTGAAGCTTTCTTT. Translated, it gives CASFPTGSTEAFF. The chain uses TRBV7-9 and TRBJ1-1, with D possibly matching TRBD1 (6 bases). Germline V gives CDR1 SEHNR, CDR2 FQNEAQ (reference sequence). The CDR3 is 13 amino acids. V lost 8 bases and J 5 bases, leaving 15 bases between the germline ends.

The CDR3 DNA reads as TGCAGTGCTAGAGGTGGGACAACAACCTACGAGCAGTACTTC. Residues: CSARGGTTTYEQYF. The V and J genes are TRBV20-1 and TRBJ2-7; TRBD1 might be the D (6 bases). Trimming left V 1 base short and J 2 bases short, with 12 bases between. CDR3 size: 14 residues. Germline V gene sequence: CDR1 DFQATT, CDR2 SNEGSKA (reference sequence).

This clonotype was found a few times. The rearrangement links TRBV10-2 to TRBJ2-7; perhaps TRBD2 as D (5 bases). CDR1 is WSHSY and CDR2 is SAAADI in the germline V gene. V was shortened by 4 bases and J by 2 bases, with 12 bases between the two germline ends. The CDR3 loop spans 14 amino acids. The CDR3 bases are TGCGCCAGCAGTGGGCCGTCTAGCCCCTACGAGCAGTACTTC. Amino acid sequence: CASSGPSSPYEQYF.

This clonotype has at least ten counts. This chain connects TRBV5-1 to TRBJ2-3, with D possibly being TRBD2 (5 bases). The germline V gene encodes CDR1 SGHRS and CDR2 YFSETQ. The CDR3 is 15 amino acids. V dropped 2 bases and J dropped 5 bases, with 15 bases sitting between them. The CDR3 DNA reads TGCGCCAGCAGCTTATCGGGGATCTCGGGAGATACGCAGTATTTT. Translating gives CASSLSGISGDTQYF.

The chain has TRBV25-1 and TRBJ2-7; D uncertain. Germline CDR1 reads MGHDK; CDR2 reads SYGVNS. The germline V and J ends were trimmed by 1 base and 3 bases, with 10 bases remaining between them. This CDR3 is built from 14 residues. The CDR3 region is CASSELGQHYEQYF. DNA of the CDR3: TGTGCCAGCAGTGAATTGGGCCAACACTACGAGCAGTACTTC.

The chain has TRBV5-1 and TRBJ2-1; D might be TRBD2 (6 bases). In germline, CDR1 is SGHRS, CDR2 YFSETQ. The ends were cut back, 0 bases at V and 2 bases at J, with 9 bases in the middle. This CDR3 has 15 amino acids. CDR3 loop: CASSLAREAYNEQFF. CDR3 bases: TGCGCCAGCAGCTTGGCCAGGGAGGCCTACAATGAGCAGTTCTTC.

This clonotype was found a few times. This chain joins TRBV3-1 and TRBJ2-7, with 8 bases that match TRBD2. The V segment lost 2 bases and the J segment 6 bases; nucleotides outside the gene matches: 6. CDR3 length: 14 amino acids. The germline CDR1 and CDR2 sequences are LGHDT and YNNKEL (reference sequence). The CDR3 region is CASSQREGRFEQYF. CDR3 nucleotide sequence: TGTGCCAGCAGCCAACGGGAGGGCCGCTTCGAGCAGTACTTC.

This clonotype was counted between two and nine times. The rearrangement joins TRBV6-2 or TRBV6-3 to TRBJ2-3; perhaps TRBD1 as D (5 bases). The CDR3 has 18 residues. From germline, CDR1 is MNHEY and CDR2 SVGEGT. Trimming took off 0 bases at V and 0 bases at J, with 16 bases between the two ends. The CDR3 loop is CASSYSLGQGASTDTQYF. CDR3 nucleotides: TGTGCCAGCAGTTACTCCCTGGGGCAGGGTGCTAGCACAGATACGCAGTATTTT.

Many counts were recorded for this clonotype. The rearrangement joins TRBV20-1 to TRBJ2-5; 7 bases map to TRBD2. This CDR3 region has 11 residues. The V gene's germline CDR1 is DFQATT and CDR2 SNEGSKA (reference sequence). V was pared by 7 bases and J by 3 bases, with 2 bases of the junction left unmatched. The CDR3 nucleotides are TGCAGTGTAGGGACTAAAGAGACCCAGTACTTC. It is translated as CSVGTKETQYF.

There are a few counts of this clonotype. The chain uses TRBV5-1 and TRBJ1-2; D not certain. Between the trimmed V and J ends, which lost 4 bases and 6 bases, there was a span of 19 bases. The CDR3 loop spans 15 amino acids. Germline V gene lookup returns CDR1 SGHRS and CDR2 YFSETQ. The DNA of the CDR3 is TGCGCCAGCAGCCCTAATCAAAGGGCTTTCGATGGCTACACCTTC. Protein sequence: CASSPNQRAFDGYTF.

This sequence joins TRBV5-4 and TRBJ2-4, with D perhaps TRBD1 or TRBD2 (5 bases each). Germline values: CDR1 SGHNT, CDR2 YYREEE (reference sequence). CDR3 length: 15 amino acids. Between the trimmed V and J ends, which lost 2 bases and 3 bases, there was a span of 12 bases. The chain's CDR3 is CASSLEGLDKNIQYF. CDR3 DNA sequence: TGTGCCAGCAGCTTAGAGGGGTTGGACAAAAACATTCAGTACTTC.

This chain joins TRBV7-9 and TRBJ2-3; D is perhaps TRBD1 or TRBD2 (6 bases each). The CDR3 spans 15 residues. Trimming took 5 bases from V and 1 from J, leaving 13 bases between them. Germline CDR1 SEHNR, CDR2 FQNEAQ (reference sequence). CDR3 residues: CASSRPEGGTDTQYF. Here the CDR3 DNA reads TGTGCCAGCAGCCGGCCGGAGGGGGGCACAGATACGCAGTATTTT.

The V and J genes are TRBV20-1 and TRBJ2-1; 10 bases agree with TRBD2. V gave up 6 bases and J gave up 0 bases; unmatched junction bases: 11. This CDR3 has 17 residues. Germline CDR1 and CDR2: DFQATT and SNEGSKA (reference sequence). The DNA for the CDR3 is TGCAGTGCGCCCGCCTTAAGCGGGAGGGCCTCCTACAATGAGCAGTTCTTC. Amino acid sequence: CSAPALSGRASYNEQFF.

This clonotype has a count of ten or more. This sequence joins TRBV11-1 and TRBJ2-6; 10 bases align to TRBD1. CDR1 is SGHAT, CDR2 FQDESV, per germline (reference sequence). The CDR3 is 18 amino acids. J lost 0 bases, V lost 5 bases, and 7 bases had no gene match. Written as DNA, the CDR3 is TGTGCCAGCAGCCACGGGACAGGGGTTGTCTCTGGGGCCAACGTCCTGACTTTC. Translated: CASSHGTGVVSGANVLTF.

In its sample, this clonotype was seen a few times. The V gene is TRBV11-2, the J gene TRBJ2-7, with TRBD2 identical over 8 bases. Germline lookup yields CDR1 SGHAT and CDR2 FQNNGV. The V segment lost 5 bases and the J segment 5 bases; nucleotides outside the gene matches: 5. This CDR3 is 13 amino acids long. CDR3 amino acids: CASSNGLANEQYF. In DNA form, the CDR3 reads TGTGCCAGCAGCAATGGACTAGCCAACGAGCAGTACTTC.

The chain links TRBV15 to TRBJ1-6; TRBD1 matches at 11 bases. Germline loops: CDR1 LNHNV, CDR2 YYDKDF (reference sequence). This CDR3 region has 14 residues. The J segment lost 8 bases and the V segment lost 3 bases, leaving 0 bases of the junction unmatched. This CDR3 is CATSRGQGDSPLHF. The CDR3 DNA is TGTGCCACCAGCAGGGGACAGGGGGATTCACCCCTCCACTTT.

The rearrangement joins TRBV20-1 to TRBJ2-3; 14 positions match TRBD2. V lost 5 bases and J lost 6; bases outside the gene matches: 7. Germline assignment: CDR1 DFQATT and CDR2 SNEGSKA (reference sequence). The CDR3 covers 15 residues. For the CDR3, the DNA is TGCAGTGCTCCGACTAGCGGGAGGGCGGGGGATACGCAGTATTTT. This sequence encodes CSAPTSGRAGDTQYF.

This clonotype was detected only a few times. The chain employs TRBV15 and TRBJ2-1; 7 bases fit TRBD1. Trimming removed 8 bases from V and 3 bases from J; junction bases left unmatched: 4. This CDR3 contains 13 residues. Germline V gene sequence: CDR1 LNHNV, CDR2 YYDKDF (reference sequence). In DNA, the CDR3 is TGTGCCACCGCGACAGGGAGCTACAATGAGCAGTTCTTC. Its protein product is CATATGSYNEQFF.